These 31 T cell receptor beta chains were all obtained from the same sample, sequenced in a study of tumor-infiltrating lymphocytes in primary liver carcinoma. Investigators took RNA and DNA out together from roughly 18-30 mg of unsorted bulk tissue. A constant-region primer primed TCR beta cDNA synthesis from around 500 ng of total RNA. ARM-PCR, slightly modified, supplied the TCR beta libraries through three nested multiplex PCR rounds. A C-beta reverse primer was combined with TRBV1-TRBV30 forward primers in the first two PCR rounds, and each round had 10 cycles. TCRdb itself ran the multiplex PCR reads through MiXCR, one entry per CDR3 protein. The sample lists some 190,000 distinct CDR3 sequences, approximately 80% occurring once. Sequences were obtained from tumor tissue from primary liver carcinoma. The receptor set was obtained from a man in his forties or fifties with primary liver carcinoma and hepatitis B virus infection.

On this clonotype itself: Likely a read error: the CDR3 ends without its conserved phenylalanine or tryptophan. The gene calls are TRBV10-3 and TRBJ1-5; D remains unclear. Germline loops: CDR1 ENHRY, CDR2 SYGVKD. The CDR3 extends over 13 amino acids. The CDR3 protein is CAMSDSENQPQHY. In DNA form, the CDR3 reads TGTGCCATGAGTGATTCAGAGAATCAGCCCCAGCATTAT.

With regard to this clonotype: Since a much larger clone is just one base distant, this may be a read error. The chain uses TRBV5-1 and TRBJ2-4; 14 bases map to TRBD2. Germline V gene lookup returns CDR1 SGHRS and CDR2 YFSETQ. This CDR3 has 18 residues. The CDR3 DNA reads TGCGCCTGCAGCGGAGGGACTAGCGGGAGAATCGGCGGAAACATTCAGTACTTC. Amino acid sequence: CACSGGTSGRIGGNIQYF.

Concerning this clonotype itself: In this CDR3 the conserved last residue, phenylalanine or tryptophan, is missing, so a read error is likely. This rearrangement joins TRBV6-5 to TRBJ2-5; TRBD2 agrees at 7 bases. V dropped 4 bases and J dropped 3; count of bases not matched to a gene: 8. The germline CDR1 and CDR2 sequences are MNHEY and SVGAGI. The CDR3 extends over 15 amino acids. The CDR3 region has the DNA TGTGCCAGCAGTTTCTCGACGGGGAGGGAAGAGACCCAGTACATC. It codes for CASSFSTGREETQYI.

This clonotype was seen a few times. This may arise from a read error, as a much more abundant clone is one base away. The V and J genes are TRBV11-2 and TRBJ2-7, with TRBD1 as a possible D gene (6 bases). V dropped 8 bases and J dropped 6 bases, with 17 bases sitting between them. The CDR3 is 13 amino acids. Germline assignment: CDR1 SGHAT and CDR2 FQNNGV. CDR3 residues: CASAKDSGTEQYF. The DNA of the CDR3 is TGTGCCAGCGCCAAGGACAGTGGGACCGAGCAGTACTTC.

V is TRBV19 and J is TRBJ2-2, with D perhaps TRBD2 (6 bases). Germline-derived CDR1 and CDR2 are LNHDA and SQIVND (reference sequence). V was trimmed by 6 bases and J by 7 bases, leaving 18 bases between them. CDR3 size: 15 residues. The CDR3 region is CASRFVGGRVGELFF. In nucleotides, the CDR3 is TGTGCCAGTAGGTTCGTGGGAGGTCGCGTCGGGGAGCTGTTTTTT. The whole variable domain, remainder taken from reference TRBV19 and TRBJ2-2, is DGGITQSPKYLFRKEGQNVTLSCEQNLNHDAMYWYRQDPGQGLRLIYYSQIVNDFQKGDIAEGYSVSREKKESFPLTVTSAQKNPTAFYLCASRFVGGRVGELFFGEGSRLTVL.

As concerns this clonotype: The conserved phenylalanine or tryptophan is not found at the CDR3 terminus, so this likely reflects a read error. No DNA is shown, since the ends of the CDR3 on it are uncertain; the CDR3 is the one TCRdb lists. This chain links TRBV2 with TRBJ2-3. The CDR3 contains 11 residues when both ends are counted. Germline V CDR1 and CDR2: SNHLY, FYNNEI. CDR3 sequence reads: CASSFEDTQYP.

Worth noting for this clonotype: The junction differs from germline at one of its ends, possibly a read error. This sequence joins TRBV5-1 and TRBJ2-1; D is perhaps TRBD2 (7 bases). This CDR3 has 16 residues. Per germline, CDR1 SGHRS and CDR2 YFSETQ. The CDR3 spells CATSLTGGSRYNEQLF. DNA of the CDR3: TGCGCCACCAGCTTGACAGGCGGGAGTAGATACAATGAGCAGTTATTC.

This clonotype came up a few times. The genes are TRBV29-1 and TRBJ2-1, with 11 bases fitting TRBD2. The CDR3 runs 16 residues. Germline-derived CDR1 and CDR2 are SQVTM and ANQGSEA. The CDR3 region is CNVVGLAGPAYNEQFF. CDR3 nucleotide sequence: TGCAATGTCGTCGGACTAGCGGGTCCGGCCTACAATGAGCAGTTCTTC.

The V call is TRBV29-1, the J call TRBJ2-1; TRBD1 matches at 7 bases. CDR1 and CDR2 (germline): SQVTM, ANQGSEA. V lost 5 bases, J lost 12 bases, and 10 bases stayed unmatched. The CDR3 spans 12 residues. This CDR3 reads CSVKFSGQLQFF. Here the CDR3 DNA reads TGCAGCGTTAAATTCTCGGGACAGTTGCAGTTCTTC.

Details on this clonotype: A much larger clone lies a single base off, so this may be a read error. The J gene is TRBJ1-5, the V gene TRBV5-1, with 9 bases matching TRBD1. This CDR3 is built from 15 residues. Trimming removed 3 bases from V and 4 bases from J; junction bases left unmatched: 5. Germline values: CDR1 SGHRS, CDR2 YFSETQ. The CDR3 DNA follows: TGCGCCAGCAGCTCAACGACAGGGGGGAATCAGCCCCAGCATTTT. Amino acid sequence: CASSSTTGGNQPQHF.

In regard to this clonotype: In this CDR3 the conserved last residue, phenylalanine or tryptophan, is missing, so a read error is likely. The chain combines TRBV4-1 with TRBJ2-2; weak D call: TRBD2 (5 bases). The CDR3 loop spans 14 amino acids. Germline CDR1 MGHRA, CDR2 YSYEKL. As DNA, the CDR3 is TGCGCCAGCAACCAACTTACCCTCTCCGGGGAACTGTTTCTT. It translates to CASNQLTLSGELFL.

In its sample, this clonotype was seen once. Possible read error: a much larger clone is one base away. The V gene is TRBV28, the J gene TRBJ1-4; 8 bases are a match to TRBD1. The length of the CDR3 is 14 residues. V lost 10 bases and J lost 6; bases outside the gene matches: 10. Germline assignment: CDR1 MDHEN and CDR2 SYDVKM. CDR3 bases: TGTGCCATCATCCATACAGGGGGGGATGAAAAACTGTTTTTT. This encodes CAIIHTGGDEKLFF.

Comments on this clonotype: One end of the junction fails to match germline, which may point to a read error. The chain links TRBV28 to TRBJ2-1; D gene unclear. The CDR3 spans 15 residues. Per the germline V gene, CDR1 is MDHEN and CDR2 is SYDVKM. The CDR3 protein is CANSLPESSYNEQFF. In nucleotides, the CDR3 is TGTGCCAACAGTTTGCCGGAGAGCTCGTACAATGAGCAGTTCTTC.

Notes on this clonotype: This CDR3 fails to terminate in the conserved phenylalanine or tryptophan, so it likely reflects a read error. The chain couples TRBV12-3 or TRBV12-4 to TRBJ1-1; no clear D gene. Between the trimmed V and J ends, which lost 6 bases and 7 bases, there was a span of 12 bases. There are 12 residues in the CDR3. The CDR3 bases are TGTGCCAGCAGGTATGTGACGGTTGAAGCTTTCTCT. Its translation is CASRYVTVEAFS.

The gene calls are TRBV4-1 and TRBJ2-1; D not resolved. This CDR3 region has 16 residues. Trimming took 0 bases from V and 4 from J, leaving 13 bases between them. Germline V lookup: CDR1 MGHRA, CDR2 YSYEKL. The CDR3 DNA sequence: TGCGCCAGCAGCCAAGAGTCAGCGATCGAATACAATGAGCAGTTCTTC. Protein sequence: CASSQESAIEYNEQFF.

Note on this clonotype: Its ends do not fully match the called genes, so a read error is possible. This chain connects TRBV5-6 to TRBJ2-7; D gene uncertain. Germline-derived CDR1 and CDR2 are SGHDT and YYEEEE. The CDR3 loop spans 14 amino acids. CDR3 DNA: TGTGCTAGCAGCCCCGGACCGGGTACGATAGGGCAGTACTTC. This sequence encodes CASSPGPGTIGQYF.

This clonotype was picked up one time. The chain is built from TRBV4-3 and TRBJ2-2, with 7 nucleotides matching TRBD2. The CDR3 is made up of 18 amino acids. J gave up 8 bases and V 3 bases, and 18 bases lay outside the gene matches. The germline CDR1 and CDR2 sequences are LGHNA and YSLEER. The CDR3 DNA is TGCGCCAGCAGCCATAATAGCCCGGGATTAGCGGGCCTTGGGGAGCTGTTTTTT. Translating gives CASSHNSPGLAGLGELFF.

As regards this clonotype: Germline is not matched at one junction end, which may reflect a read error. The chain carries TRBV5-4 and TRBJ1-2; possibly TRBD1 for D (5 bases). The length of the CDR3 is 14 residues. Germline CDR1 reads SGHNT; CDR2 reads YYREEE (reference sequence). CDR3 region: CANSSDTSSSGYIF. The CDR3 DNA reads TGTGCCAACAGCTCGGACACTTCCTCTAGTGGCTACATCTTC.

As to this clonotype: The conserved phenylalanine or tryptophan normally closing the CDR3 is absent here, so this likely arose from a read error. No DNA is shown, since the ends of the CDR3 on it are uncertain; the CDR3 is the one TCRdb lists. The rearrangement links TRBV5-1 to TRBJ2-1; the table's D call TRBD2 went unverified against the DNA. Germline V gene lookup returns CDR1 SGHRS and CDR2 YFSETQ. With termini counted, the CDR3 has 13 amino acids. CDR3 sequence reads: CASSSVQDNEQSL.

The chain recombines TRBV28 with TRBJ1-6; 11 nucleotides line up with TRBD1. The trim removed 9 bases at V and 7 bases at J, leaving 17 bases unmatched. Germline V CDR1 and CDR2: MDHEN, SYDVKM. The CDR3 loop spans 18 amino acids. The CDR3 region has the DNA TGTGCCAGGCAACGCGGGACAGGGGGTGAGATGGAGAATTCACCCCTCCACTTT. Translating it yields CARQRGTGGEMENSPLHF.

In its sample, this clonotype was seen once. The junction departs from germline at one end; a sequencing error may be responsible. This sequence joins TRBV6-1 and TRBJ2-7; either TRBD1 or TRBD2 may fit D (6 bases each). Germline CDR1 MNHNS, CDR2 SASEGT. The CDR3 is 16 residues long. CDR3 loop: CASSELLGAEGYEQYF. The CDR3 DNA follows: TGTGCTAGCAGTGAATTGTTGGGGGCGGAGGGGTACGAGCAGTACTTC.

The chain uses TRBV11-2 and TRBJ2-3; possible D gene TRBD2, 5 bases. This CDR3 region has 14 residues. V lost 2 bases to trimming and J lost 12 bases, with 18 bases between them. Per germline, CDR1 SGHAT and CDR2 FQNNGV. CDR3 sequence: CASSLNRQEGTQYF. The CDR3 DNA sequence: TGTGCCAGCAGCTTAAACCGACAAGAGGGTACACAGTATTTT.

About this clonotype itself: A much more abundant neighbour one base away suggests this may be a read error. The chain is built from TRBV11-1 and TRBJ2-7; D might be TRBD2 (5 bases). This CDR3 spans 17 amino acids. From germline, CDR1 is SGHAT and CDR2 FQDESV (reference sequence). CDR3 sequence (DNA): TGTGCCAACAGCCTAGGGCCGGCGGGTGAAAGGTCCTACGAGCAGTACTTC. Its protein is CANSLGPAGERSYEQYF.

Remarks on this clonotype: Compared with germline, one end of the junction differs, possibly owing to a read error. The V call is TRBV14, the J call TRBJ2-6; D is uncertain. The CDR3 contains 13 residues. The germline CDR1 and CDR2 sequences are SGHDN and FVKESK. The CDR3 DNA reads TGTCCCAGTAGTCTGAGTAGAGCCAACGTCCTGACTTTC. The encoded protein is CPSSLSRANVLTF.

The chain recombines TRBV5-4 with TRBJ2-1; D is unclear. Germline values: CDR1 SGHNT, CDR2 YYREEE (reference sequence). This CDR3 has 13 residues. V lost 9 bases, J lost 10 bases, and 20 bases lay in between. The CDR3 here is CAISTPLIGEQFF. DNA for the CDR3: TGTGCCATTAGCACCCCACTGATTGGGGAGCAGTTCTTC.

A remark on this clonotype: One end of the junction is discordant with germline, which a read error may explain. This chain uses TRBV6-2 or TRBV6-3 with TRBJ1-5; D is perhaps TRBD1 (5 bases). The CDR3 extends over 17 amino acids. Germline lookup yields CDR1 MNHEY and CDR2 SVGEGT. CDR3 in amino acids: CVSSPPAEGTSNQPQHF. The DNA for the CDR3 is TGTGTCAGCAGCCCACCGGCCGAGGGGACCAGCAATCAGCCCCAGCATTTT.

Concerning this clonotype itself: One junction end does not reproduce the germline sequence, and a read error may be involved. The rearrangement joins TRBV11-2 to TRBJ2-3; the match to TRBD2 covers 7 bases. Germline CDR1 and CDR2: SGHAT and FQNNGV. The CDR3 length is 17 residues. DNA for the CDR3: TGTAACAGCAGCTTAGATCCGGGGGAGACTAGCACAGATACACAGTATTTT. This translates into CNSSLDPGETSTDTQYF.

This clonotype came up a few times. A much larger clone lies a single base off, so this may be a read error. CDR3 sequence reads: CASNYRYTEAFF. CDR3 nucleotides: TGTGCCAGCAATTACAGATACACTGAAGCTTTCTTT. The J gene is TRBJ1-1, the V gene TRBV28; no definite D call. Germline V gene lookup returns CDR1 MDHEN and CDR2 SYDVKM. V was cut by 7 bases and J by 3 bases, with 9 bases left in between. The CDR3 runs to 12 residues. Full variable domain (rest looked up from reference TRBV28 and TRBJ1-1): DVKVTQSSRYLVKRTGEKVFLECVQDMDHENMFWYRQDPGLGLRLIYFSYDVKMKEKGDIPEGYSVSREKKERFSLILESASTNQTSMYLCASNYRYTEAFFGQGTRLTVV.

This clonotype was counted once. At one of its ends the junction is not consistent with the germline gene, which may arise from a read error. The chain uses TRBV29-1 and TRBJ2-3; possibly TRBD2 for D (6 bases). From germline, CDR1 is SQVTM and CDR2 ANQGSEA. CDR3 length: 15 residues. This CDR3 is CNVPGEEVSTDTQYF. The CDR3 DNA sequence: TGCAACGTTCCCGGGGAGGAGGTGAGCACTGATACGCAGTATTTT.

Points on this clonotype: Relative to the germline gene, one junction end is altered; a read error may explain this. Here the CDR3 reads CASSYSAGWLSYNEQFF. The CDR3, as DNA: TGTGCCAGCAGTTACTCCGCGGGGTGGTTGTCCTACAATGAGCAATTCTTC. The V gene is TRBV6-5, the J gene TRBJ2-1, with D possibly TRBD2 on 6 matching bases. Germline V gene lookup returns CDR1 MNHEY and CDR2 SVGAGI. The CDR3 spans 17 residues.

On this clonotype: This may be a read error: a much more frequent sequence differs by one nucleotide. The V and J genes are TRBV5-1 and TRBJ2-1; 11 bases are a match to TRBD2. Per the germline V gene, CDR1 is SGHRS and CDR2 is YFSETQ. The CDR3 extends over 13 amino acids. The CDR3 coding sequence is TGCGCCAGCAGCGCGACTAGCGGGAATGTGCAGTTCTTC. The encoded protein is CASSATSGNVQFF.